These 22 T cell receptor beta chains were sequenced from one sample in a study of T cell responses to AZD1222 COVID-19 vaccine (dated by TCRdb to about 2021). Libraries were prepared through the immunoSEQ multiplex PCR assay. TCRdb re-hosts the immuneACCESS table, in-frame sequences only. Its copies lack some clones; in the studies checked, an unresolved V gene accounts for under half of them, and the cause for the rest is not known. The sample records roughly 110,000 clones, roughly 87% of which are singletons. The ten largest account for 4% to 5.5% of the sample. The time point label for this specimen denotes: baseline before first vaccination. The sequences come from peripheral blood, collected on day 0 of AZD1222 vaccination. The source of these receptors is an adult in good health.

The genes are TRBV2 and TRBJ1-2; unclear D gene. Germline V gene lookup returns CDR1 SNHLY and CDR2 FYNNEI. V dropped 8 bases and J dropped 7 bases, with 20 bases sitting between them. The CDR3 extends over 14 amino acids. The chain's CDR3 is CASHFRKGTLGYTF. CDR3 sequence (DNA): TGTGCCAGCCACTTCCGGAAGGGTACCCTTGGCTACACCTTC.

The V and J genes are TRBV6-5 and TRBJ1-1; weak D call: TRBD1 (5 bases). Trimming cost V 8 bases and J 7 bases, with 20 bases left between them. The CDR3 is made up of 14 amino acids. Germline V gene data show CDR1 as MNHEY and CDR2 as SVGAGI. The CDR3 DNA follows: TGTGCCAGCTTCCCGGCAGGAGCTAGGGGTGAAGCTTTCTTT. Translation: CASFPAGARGEAFF.

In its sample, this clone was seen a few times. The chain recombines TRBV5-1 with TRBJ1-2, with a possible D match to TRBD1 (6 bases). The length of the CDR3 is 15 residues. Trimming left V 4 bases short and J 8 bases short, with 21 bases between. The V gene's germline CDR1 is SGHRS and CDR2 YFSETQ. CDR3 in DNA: TGCGCCAGCAGCCCTTACTTCGGGCAGGGGTTAGGCTACACCTTC. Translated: CASSPYFGQGLGYTF. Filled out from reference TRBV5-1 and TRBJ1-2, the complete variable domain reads KAGVTQTPRYLIKTRGQQVTLSCSPISGHRSVSWYQQTPGQGLQFLFEYFSETQRNKGNFPGRFSGRQFSNSRSEMNVSTLELGDSALYLCASSPYFGQGLGYTFGSGTRLTVV.

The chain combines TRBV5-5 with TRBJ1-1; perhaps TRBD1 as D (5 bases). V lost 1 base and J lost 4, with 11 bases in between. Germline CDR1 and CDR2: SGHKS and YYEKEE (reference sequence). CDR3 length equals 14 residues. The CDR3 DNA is TGTGCCAGCAGCTTGTGGGGGGGTATCACTGAAGCTTTCTTT. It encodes CASSLWGGITEAFF.

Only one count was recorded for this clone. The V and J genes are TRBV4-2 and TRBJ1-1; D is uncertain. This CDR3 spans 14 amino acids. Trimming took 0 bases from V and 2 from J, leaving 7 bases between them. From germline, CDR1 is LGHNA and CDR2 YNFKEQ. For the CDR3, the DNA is TGTGCCAGCAGCCAAGAGGGGAGAAACACTGAAGCTTTCTTT. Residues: CASSQEGRNTEAFF.

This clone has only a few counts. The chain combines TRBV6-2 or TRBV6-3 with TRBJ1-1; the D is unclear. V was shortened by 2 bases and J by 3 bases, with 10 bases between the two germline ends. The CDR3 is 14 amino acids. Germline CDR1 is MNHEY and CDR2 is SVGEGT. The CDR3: CASSYKGPHTEAFF. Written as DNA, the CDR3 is TGTGCCAGCAGTTACAAGGGCCCGCACACTGAAGCTTTCTTT.

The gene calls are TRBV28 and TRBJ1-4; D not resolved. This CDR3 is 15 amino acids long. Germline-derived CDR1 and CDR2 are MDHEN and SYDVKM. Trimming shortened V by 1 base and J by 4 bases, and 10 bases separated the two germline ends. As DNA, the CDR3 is TGTGCCAGCAGTTTATTAGGGCAGTTTAATGAAAAACTGTTTTTT. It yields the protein CASSLLGQFNEKLFF.

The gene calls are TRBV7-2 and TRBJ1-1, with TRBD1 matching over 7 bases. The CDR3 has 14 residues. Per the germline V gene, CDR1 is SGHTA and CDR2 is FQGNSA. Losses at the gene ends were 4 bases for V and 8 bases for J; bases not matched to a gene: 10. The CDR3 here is CASSSQGSLWEAFF. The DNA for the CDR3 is TGTGCCAGCAGCTCACAGGGGAGTTTATGGGAAGCTTTCTTT.

CDR3 sequence: CSASEGGHTIYF. The CDR3 DNA is TGCAGTGCTAGTGAGGGGGGCCACACCATATATTTT. This rearrangement joins TRBV20-1 to TRBJ1-3; possible D gene TRBD1, 6 bases. CDR3 length: 12 residues. Between the trimmed V and J ends, which lost 3 bases and 8 bases, there was a span of 11 bases. Looked up from germline, CDR1 is DFQATT and CDR2 is SNEGSKA (reference sequence).

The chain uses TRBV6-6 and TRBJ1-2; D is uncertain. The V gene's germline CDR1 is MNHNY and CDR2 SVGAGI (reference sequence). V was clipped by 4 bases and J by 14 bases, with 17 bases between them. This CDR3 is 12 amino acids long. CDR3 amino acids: CASSSSPRPDTF. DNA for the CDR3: TGTGCCAGCAGTTCTTCCCCCAGACCGGATACCTTC.

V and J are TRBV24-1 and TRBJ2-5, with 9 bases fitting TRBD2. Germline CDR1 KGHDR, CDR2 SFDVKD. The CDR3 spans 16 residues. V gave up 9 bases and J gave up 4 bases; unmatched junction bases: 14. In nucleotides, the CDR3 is TGTGCCACCGGGGCCCTAGCGGGGTCAGGAGGAGAGACCCAGTACTTC. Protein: CATGALAGSGGETQYF.

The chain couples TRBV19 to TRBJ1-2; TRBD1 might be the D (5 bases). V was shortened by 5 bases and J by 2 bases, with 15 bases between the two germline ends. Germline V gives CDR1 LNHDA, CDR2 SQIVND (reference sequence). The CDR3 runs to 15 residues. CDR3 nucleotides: TGTGCCAGTAGTCGAGATGGGGCAGTCAACTATGGCTACACCTTC. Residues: CASSRDGAVNYGYTF.

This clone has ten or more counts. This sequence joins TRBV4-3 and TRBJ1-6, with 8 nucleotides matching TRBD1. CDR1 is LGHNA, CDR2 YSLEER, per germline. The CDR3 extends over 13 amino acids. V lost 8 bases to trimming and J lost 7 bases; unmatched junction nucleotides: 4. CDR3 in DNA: TGCGCCAGCTCCACAGGGGGAAATTCACCCCTCCACTTT. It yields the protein CASSTGGNSPLHF.

The CDR3 DNA sequence: TGTGCCAGCAGTGAACGCAGGGGGGGTGGCTACACCTTC. As protein: CASSERRGGGYTF. The rearrangement links TRBV6-4 to TRBJ1-2, with 7 bases that match TRBD1. CDR1 and CDR2 from the germline V gene are MRHNA and SNTAGT. This CDR3 spans 13 amino acids. After removal of 3 bases from V and 7 bases from J, the junction contained 5 bases not matched to a gene.

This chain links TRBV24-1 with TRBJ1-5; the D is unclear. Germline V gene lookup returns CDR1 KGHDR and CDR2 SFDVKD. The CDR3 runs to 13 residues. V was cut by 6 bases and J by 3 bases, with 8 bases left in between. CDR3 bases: TGTGCCACCAGTCGAGGACCCAATCAGCCCCAGCATTTT. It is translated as CATSRGPNQPQHF.

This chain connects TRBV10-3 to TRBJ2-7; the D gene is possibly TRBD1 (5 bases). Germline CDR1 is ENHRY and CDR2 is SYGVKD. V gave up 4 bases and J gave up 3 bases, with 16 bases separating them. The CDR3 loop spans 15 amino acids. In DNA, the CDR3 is TGTGCCATCAGTGTTCATTCAGGGCCCAACTACGAGCAGTACTTC. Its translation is CAISVHSGPNYEQYF.

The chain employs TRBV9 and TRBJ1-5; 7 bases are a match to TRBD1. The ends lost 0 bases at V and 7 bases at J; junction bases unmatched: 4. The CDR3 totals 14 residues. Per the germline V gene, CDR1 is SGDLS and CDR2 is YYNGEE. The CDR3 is CASSVGGGSQPQHF. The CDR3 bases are TGTGCCAGCAGCGTAGGAGGGGGCAGCCAGCCCCAGCATTTT.

CDR3 region: CASSLASQSNQPQHF. DNA of the CDR3: TGTGCCAGCAGCTTAGCCAGCCAGAGCAATCAGCCCCAGCATTTT. The chain is built from TRBV7-2 and TRBJ1-5; D gene unclear. With 0 bases removed from V and 1 base from J, the gap between germline ends came to 7 bases. This CDR3 contains 15 residues. CDR1 SGHTA and CDR2 FQGNSA come from the germline V gene.

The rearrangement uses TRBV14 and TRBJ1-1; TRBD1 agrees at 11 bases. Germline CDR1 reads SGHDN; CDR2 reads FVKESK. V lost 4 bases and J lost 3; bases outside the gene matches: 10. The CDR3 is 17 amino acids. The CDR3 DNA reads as TGTGCCAGCAGCCTACGGACAGGGGGCCGAGTGGACACTGAAGCTTTCTTT. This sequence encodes CASSLRTGGRVDTEAFF.

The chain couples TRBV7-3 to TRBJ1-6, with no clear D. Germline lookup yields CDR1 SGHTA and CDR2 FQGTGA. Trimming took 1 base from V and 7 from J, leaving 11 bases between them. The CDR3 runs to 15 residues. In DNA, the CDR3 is TGTGCCAGCAGCTTAATGGCCGGGGAGAATTCACCCCTCCACTTT. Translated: CASSLMAGENSPLHF.

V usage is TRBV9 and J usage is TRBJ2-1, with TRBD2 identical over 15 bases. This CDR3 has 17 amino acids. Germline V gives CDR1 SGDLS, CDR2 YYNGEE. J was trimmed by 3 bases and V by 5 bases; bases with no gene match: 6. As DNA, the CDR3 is TGTGCCAGCAGTGAGGGACTAGCGGGAGGCGGCTACAATGAGCAGTTCTTC. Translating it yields CASSEGLAGGGYNEQFF. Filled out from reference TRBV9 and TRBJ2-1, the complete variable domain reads DSGVTQTPKHLITATGQRVTLRCSPRSGDLSVYWYQQSLDQGLQFLIQYYNGEERAKGNILERFSAQQFPDLHSELNLSSLELGDSALYFCASSEGLAGGGYNEQFFGPGTRLTVL.

The CDR3 DNA reads as TGTGCCAGCTCAGCGGACAGGCCAGATGAAAAACTGTTTTTT. It yields the protein CASSADRPDEKLFF. The chain is built from TRBV18 and TRBJ1-4, with 7 bases aligning to TRBD1. The trim removed 5 bases at V and 6 bases at J, leaving 6 bases unmatched. Looked up from germline, CDR1 is KGHSH and CDR2 is LQKENI. The CDR3 totals 14 residues.